Listed below are T cell receptor beta chains from one sample, sequenced in a study of T cell changes during pregnancy in multiple sclerosis. TCRdb's copy holds only in-frame clones and misses some; the assay was immunoSEQ multiplex PCR. The profile shows roughly 60,000 clones, about 92% of them singletons. The material was peripheral blood, obtained in the second trimester of pregnancy. These receptor sequences come from a female donor in good health, enrolled as a control in a pregnancy study. The CDR3 runs from the conserved cysteine through the conserved F or W. The D gene is left open where the match is weak. Size values are once, few and many counts, or a class for expanded clones, and some rows have none.

>15|-|TRBJ2-1|TRBD2|TRBV30
CACPRRGGPLYEQFF
TGTGCCTGCCCCCGTCGGGGGGGGCCTTTATATGAGCAGTTCTTC
>19|-|TRBJ2-5|TRBD2|TRBV2
CASTLTRNQREVRQETQYF
TGTGCCAGCACCTTGACTCGGAACCAGCGGGAGGTTAGGCAAGAGACCCAGTACTTC
>14|-|TRBJ2-7|-|TRBV5-6
CASSFRPGAYEQYF
TGTGCCAGCAGCTTTCGACCGGGGGCCTACGAGCAGTACTTC
>15|few|TRBJ1-5|-|TRBV5-6
CASSVGAGQNQPQHF
TGTGCCAGCAGCGTGGGAGCAGGGCAAAATCAGCCCCAGCATTTT
>19|-|TRBJ1-4|-|TRBV9
CASSFQQTGLGVTNEKLFF
TGTGCCAGCAGCTTCCAACAGACAGGTTTAGGGGTAACTAATGAAAAACTGTTTTTT
>15|-|TRBJ2-5|TRBD2|TRBV5-6
CASSLGLARQETQYF
TGTGCCAGCAGCTTGGGACTAGCAAGACAAGAGACCCAGTACTTC
>14|-|TRBJ2-2|TRBD2|TRBV6-4
CASNSGPDTGELFF
TGTGCCAGTAATAGCGGGCCAGACACCGGGGAGCTGTTTTTT
>15|-|TRBJ1-5|-|TRBV7-6
CASSLAEGVTQPQHF
TGTGCCAGCAGCTTAGCTGAAGGGGTCACTCAGCCCCAGCATTTT
>13|once|TRBJ1-2|TRBD1|TRBV2
CASRDRGFYGYTF
TGTGCCAGCAGGGACAGGGGATTCTATGGCTACACCTTC
>17|few|TRBJ2-1|TRBD1|TRBV5-1
CASSDVPPGQGDNEQFF
TGCGCCAGCAGCGATGTCCCGCCGGGACAGGGCGACAATGAGCAGTTCTTC
>14|-|TRBJ1-1|-|TRBV5-4
CASSFRDLNTEAFF
TGTGCCAGCAGCTTTCGGGACTTGAACACTGAAGCTTTCTTT
>15|-|TRBJ1-2|-|TRBV13
CASSSDLGGLYGYTF
TGTGCCAGCAGCTCAGACCTCGGGGGACTATATGGCTACACCTTC
>16|-|TRBJ2-5|-|TRBV2
CASSGVRLAGQETQYF
TGTGCCAGCAGTGGAGTCAGGCTAGCAGGTCAAGAGACCCAGTACTTC
>14|-|TRBJ1-1|-|TRBV6-6
CASRRSTGNTEAFF
TGTGCCAGCAGACGCTCGACAGGGAACACTGAAGCTTTCTTT
>17|-|TRBJ2-1|TRBD2|TRBV10-2
CASSEVVAGSSYNEQFF
TGCGCCAGCAGTGAGGTGGTAGCGGGCAGCTCCTACAATGAGCAGTTCTTC
>14|once|TRBJ2-3|TRBD2|TRBV10-2
CASSLAGDPDTQYF
TGCGCCAGCAGCCTAGCGGGAGATCCGGATACGCAGTATTTT
>13|-|TRBJ1-4|TRBD1|TRBV6-5
CASRGTGGEKLFF
TGTGCCAGCAGGGGGACAGGGGGGGAAAAACTGTTTTTT
>12|-|TRBJ2-7|-|TRBV11-2
CASSFNRDEQYF
TGTGCCAGCAGCTTCAACCGGGACGAGCAGTACTTC
>16|-|TRBJ2-2|TRBD2|TRBV6-4
CASSDTRLADTGELFF
TGTGCCAGCAGTGACACGCGACTAGCGGACACCGGGGAGCTGTTTTTT
>14|-|TRBJ1-5|-|TRBV10-3
CAIRGAGSNQPQHF
TGTGCCATCAGGGGGGCGGGTAGCAATCAGCCCCAGCATTTT
>13|-|TRBJ1-4|-|TRBV7-9
CAGGLLTNEKLFF
TGTGCCGGCGGCCTCCTAACTAATGAAAAACTGTTTTTT
>15|-|TRBJ1-5|-|TRBV5-1
CASSLYYGSNQPQHF
TGCGCCAGCAGCTTGTATTACGGTAGCAATCAGCCCCAGCATTTT
>11|-|TRBJ2-3|TRBD1|TRBV29-1
CSVRQGDTQYF
TGCAGCGTGAGACAGGGAGATACGCAGTATTTT
>14|-|TRBJ2-1|TRBD2|TRBV11-1
CASSPLGGAAEKFF
TGTGCCAGCAGCCCACTCGGGGGGGCCGCCGAAAAGTTCTTC
>13|few|TRBJ1-1|-|TRBV28
CASSLSVSAEAFF
TGTGCCAGCAGTTTAAGTGTAAGCGCTGAAGCTTTCTTT
>17|-|TRBJ2-3|TRBD2|TRBV9
CASSVDPSGLLTDTQYF
TGTGCCAGCAGCGTAGATCCTAGCGGACTCCTAACAGATACGCAGTATTTT
>15|-|TRBJ1-1|TRBD1|TRBV5-1
CASSLGQGLNTEAFF
TGCGCCAGCAGCTTGGGACAGGGTCTGAACACTGAAGCTTTCTTT
>14|-|TRBJ2-3|-|TRBV7-9
CASSPGTYTDTQYF
TGTGCCAGCAGCCCCGGGACTTACACAGATACGCAGTATTTT
>13|-|TRBJ2-5|-|TRBV9
CASSVGGQETQYF
TGTGCCAGCAGCGTAGGCGGGCAAGAGACCCAGTACTTC
>15|once|TRBJ2-7|-|TRBV4-2
CASSPAEGPDYEQYF
TGTGCCAGCAGCCCCGCCGAGGGTCCGGACTACGAGCAGTACTTC
>14|once|TRBJ2-7|-|TRBV9
CASSVDSGSYEQYF
TGTGCCAGCAGCGTAGACTCGGGATCCTACGAGCAGTACTTC
>17|-|TRBJ1-1|-|TRBV28
CASSLSRWGVVNTEAFF
TGTGCCAGCAGTTTATCGAGGTGGGGGGTCGTGAACACTGAAGCTTTCTTT
>16|-|TRBJ2-6|-|TRBV10-3
CAIRGGLGLGANVLTF
TGTGCCATCAGGGGGGGATTAGGCTTAGGGGCCAACGTCCTGACTTTC
>16|-|TRBJ2-1|TRBD2|TRBV11-3
CASSPRLADSYNEQFF
TGTGCCAGCAGCCCCCGACTAGCGGACTCCTACAATGAGCAGTTCTTC
>16|-|TRBJ1-3|-|TRBV7-8
CASSLSGAASGNTIYF
TGTGCCAGCAGCTTATCAGGGGCCGCCTCTGGAAACACCATATATTTT
>14|-|TRBJ2-3|-|TRBV4-1
CASSPGLGGDTQYF
TGCGCCAGCAGCCCCGGATTGGGGGGAGATACGCAGTATTTT
>16|-|TRBJ2-1|TRBD2|TRBV14
CASSPLHSSGRGEQFF
TGTGCCAGCAGCCCCCTACACTCCAGCGGGAGAGGGGAGCAGTTCTTC
>15|-|TRBJ2-5|TRBD1|TRBV5-4
CASSLAQGALETQYF
TGTGCCAGCAGCTTGGCTCAGGGGGCCCTAGAGACCCAGTACTTC
>16|-|TRBJ2-1|TRBD2|TRBV7-3
CASSPSLAGAYNEQFF
TGTGCCAGCAGCCCGTCGCTAGCGGGGGCCTACAATGAGCAGTTCTTC
>12|-|TRBJ2-7|-|TRBV27
CASSTLSHEQYF
TGTGCCAGCAGTACCCTCAGTCACGAGCAGTACTTC
>11|once|TRBJ2-1|-|TRBV28
CASSSLSEQFF
TGTGCCAGCAGCTCCCTTTCTGAGCAGTTCTTC
>14|-|TRBJ2-7|-|TRBV7-5
CARSSFRSVYEQYF
TGTGCCAGAAGCTCATTTAGATCGGTCTACGAGCAGTACTTC
>15|-|TRBJ2-2|-|TRBV2
CASSEYPHEAGELFF
TGTGCCAGCAGTGAATACCCTCACGAGGCCGGGGAGCTGTTTTTT
>14|-|TRBJ2-5|-|TRBV28
CASSFGQGRETQYF
TGTGCCAGCAGTTTTGGCCAGGGCAGGGAGACCCAGTACTTC
>15|-|TRBJ2-4|TRBD1|TRBV7-2
CASSFNWDRRNIQYF
TGTGCCAGCAGCTTTAACTGGGACAGAAGAAACATTCAGTACTTC
>14|-|TRBJ2-7|TRBD1|TRBV28
CASSSGTGGNEQYF
TGTGCCAGCAGTTCCGGGACAGGGGGCAACGAGCAGTACTTC
>17|-|TRBJ1-1|-|TRBV25-1
CASSEGGLWGENTEAFF
TGTGCCAGCAGTGAAGGGGGTTTGTGGGGGGAGAACACTGAAGCTTTCTTT
>15|-|TRBJ2-2|TRBD1|TRBV7-2
CASTFGQVNTGELFF
TGTGCCAGCACCTTTGGACAGGTTAACACCGGGGAGCTGTTTTTT
>13|-|TRBJ2-7|-|TRBV5-6
CASSFGGAHEQYF
TGTGCCAGCAGCTTTGGGGGGGCCCACGAGCAGTACTTC
>16|-|TRBJ1-2|TRBD1|TRBV13
CASRFKKTGGDYGYTF
TGTGCCAGCAGATTTAAAAAGACAGGGGGCGACTATGGCTACACCTTC
>12|-|TRBJ2-1|-|TRBV19
CASIGSVNEQFF
TGTGCCAGTATCGGGAGCGTCAATGAGCAGTTCTTC
>13|-|TRBJ2-7|-|TRBV19
CASSYADRGEQYF
TGTGCCAGTTCTTACGCAGACCGGGGGGAGCAGTACTTC
>14|-|TRBJ1-1|-|TRBV19
CASSIGDMNTEAFF
TGTGCCAGTAGTATCGGGGATATGAACACTGAAGCTTTCTTT
>16|-|TRBJ2-3|TRBD2|TRBV5-4
CASSGQGLAGANTQYF
TGTGCCAGCAGCGGGCAGGGACTAGCGGGAGCAAATACGCAGTATTTT